This T cell receptor beta chain was sequenced for a study of cytomegalovirus exposure and HLA in healthy donors. PCR used 60 Vbeta primers and 13 Jbeta primers. Using immunoSEQ multiplex PCR, the repertoire was profiled, and TCRdb retains in-frame clones only, with some absent. In the table there are 130,000 to 150,000 clones, nearly 80% of which are singletons. The V end lost 6 bases, the J end lost 1 base, and 3 bases lay between the germline ends. The CDR3 runs 11 residues. Germline-derived CDR1 and CDR2 are MDHEN and SYDVKM. This receptor was obtained from a male donor in good health and CMV-seronegative. The chain combines TRBV28 with TRBJ1-1; D gene unclear. Sample: PBMCs. This CDR3 is CASSRNTEAFF. CDR3 nucleotide sequence: TGTGCCAGCAGCCGGAACACTGAAGCTTTCTTT. Using reference TRBV28 and TRBJ1-1 for the parts outside the CDR3, the full variable domain is DVKVTQSSRYLVKRTGEKVFLECVQDMDHENMFWYRQDPGLGLRLIYFSYDVKMKEKGDIPEGYSVSREKKERFSLILESASTNQTSMYLCASSRNTEAFFGQGTRLTVV.